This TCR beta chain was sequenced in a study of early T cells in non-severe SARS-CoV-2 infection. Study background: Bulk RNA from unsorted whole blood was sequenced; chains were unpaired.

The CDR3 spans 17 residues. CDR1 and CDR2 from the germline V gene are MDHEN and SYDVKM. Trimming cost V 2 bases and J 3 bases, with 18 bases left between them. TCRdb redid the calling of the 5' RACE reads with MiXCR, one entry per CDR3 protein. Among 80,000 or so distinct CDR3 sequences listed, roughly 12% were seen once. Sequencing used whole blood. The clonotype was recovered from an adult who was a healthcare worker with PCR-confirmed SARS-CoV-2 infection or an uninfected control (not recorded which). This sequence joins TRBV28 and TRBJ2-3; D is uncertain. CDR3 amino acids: CASSLRRLGEITDTQYF. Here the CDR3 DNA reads TGTGCCAGCAGTTTACGTCGGCTAGGCGAAATTACAGATACGCAGTATTTT. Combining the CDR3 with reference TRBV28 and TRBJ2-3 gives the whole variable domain DVKVTQSSRYLVKRTGEKVFLECVQDMDHENMFWYRQDPGLGLRLIYFSYDVKMKEKGDIPEGYSVSREKKERFSLILESASTNQTSMYLCASSLRRLGEITDTQYFGPGTRLTVL.